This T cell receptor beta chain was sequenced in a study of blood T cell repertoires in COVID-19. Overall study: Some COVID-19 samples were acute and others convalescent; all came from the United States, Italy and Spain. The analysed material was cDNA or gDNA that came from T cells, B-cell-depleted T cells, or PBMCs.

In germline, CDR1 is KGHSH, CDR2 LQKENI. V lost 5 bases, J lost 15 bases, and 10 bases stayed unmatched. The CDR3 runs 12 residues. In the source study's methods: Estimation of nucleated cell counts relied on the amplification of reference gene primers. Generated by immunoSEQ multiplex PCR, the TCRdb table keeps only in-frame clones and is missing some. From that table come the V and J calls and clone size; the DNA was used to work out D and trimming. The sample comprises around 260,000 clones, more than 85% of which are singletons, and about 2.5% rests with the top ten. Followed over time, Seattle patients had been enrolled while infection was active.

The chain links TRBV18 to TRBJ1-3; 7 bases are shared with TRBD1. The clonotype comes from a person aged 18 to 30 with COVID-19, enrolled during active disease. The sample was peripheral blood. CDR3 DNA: TGTGCCAGCTCAGCGCCCGGGACAGAACGATATTTT. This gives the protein CASSAPGTERYF.